This TCR beta chain was observed in a study of blood T cells in healthy people across ages. The CDR3 has 15 amino acids. The V gene end was trimmed by 5 bases and the J gene end by 3 bases; junction bases not matched to a gene: 8. In germline, CDR1 is MDHEN, CDR2 SYDVKM. The study recruited healthy Caucasian donors from Russia who were aged about 6 to 90. Through a sample-barcoded 5' primer and a J-beta primer mix, a second PCR was run for 7 to 11 cycles. TCRdb reprocessed the 5' RACE reads via MiXCR and lists one record per CDR3 protein. The sample lists about 1.6 million distinct CDR3 sequences, about 35% occurring once.

This TCR was sampled from a woman aged 25 to 39 in good health. This chain connects TRBV28 to TRBJ2-7; TRBD1 matches at 9 bases. What was sequenced was blood. The CDR3 loop is CASSARGTGFYEQYF. The CDR3, as DNA: TGTGCCAGCAGTGCCCGGGGGACAGGGTTCTACGAGCAGTACTTC.